This T cell receptor (beta chain) was captured by sequencing in a study of CD8+ T cells in alopecia areata. Study-wide findings and caveats: Clarity of TCR sharing across patients fell short of that in mice, possibly HLA-related.

Noted treatment: oral pan-JAK inhibitor, 5-10 mg twice daily. Extracted from the samples, RNA was reverse transcribed into cDNA to serve as the sequencing template. TCRdb keeps only in-frame clones here, not all; method: immunoSEQ multiplex PCR. The table lists about 70,000 clones, about 30% of them singletons, with 15% in the top ten. Remarks on this clone: Its specificity is unknown.

Trimming removed 6 bases from V and 5 bases from J, with 9 bases in between. CDR3 size: 12 residues. Germline V CDR1 and CDR2: SGHDN, FVKESK. The receptor comes from a human donor with alopecia areata. The chain combines TRBV14 with TRBJ2-3; D not resolved. The specimen was CD8+ T cells sorted from blood, collected at week 4, from a patient treated with tofacitinib. The CDR3 nucleotides read TGTGCCAGCAGACCTATCGGAGATACGCAGTATTTT. As protein: CASRPIGDTQYF. The full variable domain, in which reference TRBV14 and TRBJ2-3 provide the parts outside the CDR3, is EAGVTQFPSHSVIEKGQTVTLRCDPISGHDNLYWYRRVMGKEIKFLLHFVKESKQDESGMPNNRFLAERTGGTYSTLKVQPAELEDSGVYFCASRPIGDTQYFGPGTRLTVL.